This TCR beta chain was sequenced for a study of human T cells and chemical hapten exposure. Findings and caveats of the study: DPC sensitization did not alter TCRs above 1 in 1000 frequency.

CDR1 is SQVTM, CDR2 ANQGSEA, per germline. Between the trimmed V and J ends, which lost 6 bases and 6 bases, there was a span of 17 bases. The CDR3 extends over 13 amino acids. Time point: patch test 3, about 24 weeks after DPC sensitization. Treatment reported: therapeutic diphenylcyclopropenone sensitization with weekly scalp DPC. This clonotype came up many times. Antigen specificity is unknown. Via MiXCR, TCRdb re-called the RACE reads, giving one row per CDR3 protein. The sample lists around 27,000 distinct CDR3 sequences, around 6% occurring once. The starting material was whole blood, obtained in connection with sensitization to the hapten diphenylcyclopropenone (DPC). This clonotype originated in a man in his thirties or forties with alopecia areata. Some clones in this sample may be carry-over from other donors' samples. The V call is TRBV29-1, the J call TRBJ2-5; D may be TRBD1 or TRBD2 (6 bases each). As DNA, the CDR3 is TGCAGCGTCTTCCACGGGGGCGAGAAGACCCAGTACTTC. Amino acid sequence: CSVFHGGEKTQYF.